The rows below give T cell receptor beta chains drawn from one sample of a study of regulatory T cells in long-lasting Graves disease. TCRdb ran MiXCR on the multiplex PCR reads and lists one entry per CDR3 protein. Here the sample spans some 470,000 distinct CDR3 sequences, about 22% being singletons. Here the sequenced sample was peripheral blood mononuclear cells (PBMCs), taken when the disease was refractory, from a patient treated with antithyroid drugs. These receptors came from a female donor with Graves disease. Both conserved end residues are part of each CDR3. A D gene is named only where the DNA matches it firmly. Size tells how often a clone was seen (once, few, many) or the class of an expanded clone, and some rows leave it out.

CDR3: CASSIQFRMNTEAFF
DNA: TGTGCCAGTAGTATCCAGTTCCGGATGAACACTGAAGCTTTCTTT
size: NA
J: TRBJ1-1
D: NA
V: TRBV19

CDR3: CSVEVVSYNEQFF
DNA: TGCAGCGTTGAAGTCGTCTCCTACAATGAGCAGTTCTTC
size: NA
J: TRBJ2-1
D: NA
V: TRBV29-1

CDR3: CASSLARGSNYGYTF
DNA: TGTGCCAGCAGCTTAGCGCGCGGGTCTAACTATGGCTACACCTTC
size: few
J: TRBJ1-2
D: NA
V: TRBV7-6

CDR3: CASSFTAPYEQYF
DNA: TGTGCCAGCAGCTTTACAGCCCCCTACGAGCAGTACTTC
size: many
J: TRBJ2-7
D: NA
V: TRBV11-1

CDR3: CASSQGQGDNTEAFF
DNA: TGCGCCAGCAGCCAAGGTCAAGGGGACAACACTGAAGCTTTCTTT
size: few
J: TRBJ1-1
D: NA
V: TRBV4-1

CDR3: CASSPGQLSNQPQHF
DNA: TGTGCCAGCAGTCCGGGACAGCTTAGCAATCAGCCCCAGCATTTT
size: many
J: TRBJ1-5
D: TRBD1
V: TRBV12-3/TRBV12-4

CDR3: CASSPWEGTNTEAFF
DNA: TGTGCCAGCAGCCCTTGGGAGGGAACGAACACTGAAGCTTTCTTT
size: few
J: TRBJ1-1
D: NA
V: TRBV3-1

CDR3: CASSSAGMGHEQFF
DNA: TGTGCCAGCAGTTCCGCCGGGATGGGCCATGAGCAGTTCTTC
size: few
J: TRBJ2-1
D: NA
V: TRBV28

CDR3: CASSLFPGINQPQHF
DNA: TGCGCCAGCAGCTTGTTTCCGGGGATTAATCAGCCCCAGCATTTT
size: few
J: TRBJ1-5
D: NA
V: TRBV5-1

CDR3: CASTSLGGGYEQYF
DNA: TGTGCCAGCACGAGTCTAGGGGGCGGCTACGAGCAGTACTTC
size: many
J: TRBJ2-7
D: TRBD1
V: TRBV28

CDR3: CASSSRTGGEGYTF
DNA: TGTGCCAGCAGCTCTCGGACAGGGGGCGAAGGCTACACCTTC
size: many
J: TRBJ1-2
D: TRBD1
V: TRBV7-8

CDR3: CASTDRGNGYTF
DNA: TGTGCCAGCACGGACAGGGGGAATGGCTACACCTTC
size: many
J: TRBJ1-2
D: TRBD1
V: TRBV6-1

CDR3: CASTLGRGLEQYF
DNA: TGTGCCAGCACCCTGGGCAGGGGCCTCGAGCAGTACTTC
size: many
J: TRBJ2-7
D: NA
V: TRBV6-1

CDR3: CASSLSQGYQETQYF
DNA: TGTGCCAGCAGCTTGAGTCAGGGTTACCAAGAGACCCAGTACTTC
size: many
J: TRBJ2-5
D: NA
V: TRBV5-6

CDR3: CATSLDLGEQYF
DNA: TGTGCCACCAGCCTCGACCTTGGCGAGCAGTACTTC
size: NA
J: TRBJ2-7
D: NA
V: TRBV15

CDR3: CASSQERDSLIYGYTF
DNA: TGCGCCAGCAGCCAAGAGAGGGACAGCCTGATCTATGGCTACACCTTC
size: NA
J: TRBJ1-2
D: TRBD1
V: TRBV4-1

CDR3: CASRKTTGVNIQYF
DNA: TGTGCCAGCAGAAAAACAACAGGGGTAAACATTCAGTACTTC
size: few
J: TRBJ2-4
D: TRBD1
V: TRBV6-1

CDR3: CASSLVEGEQYF
DNA: TGTGCCAGCAGCTTAGTCGAGGGTGAGCAGTACTTC
size: many
J: TRBJ2-7
D: NA
V: TRBV11-2

CDR3: CASSIEREGSDQPQHF
DNA: TGTGCCAGTAGTATTGAAAGGGAGGGGAGTGATCAGCCCCAGCATTTT
size: NA
J: TRBJ1-5
D: NA
V: TRBV19

CDR3: CASSAGGQPYEQYF
DNA: TGTGCCAGCAGCGCGGGGGGACAGCCTTACGAGCAGTACTTC
size: few
J: TRBJ2-7
D: NA
V: TRBV7-9

CDR3: CATSDWGSNQPQHF
DNA: TGTGCCACCAGTGACTGGGGGAGCAATCAGCCCCAGCATTTT
size: many
J: TRBJ1-5
D: NA
V: TRBV24-1

CDR3: CASSLKSTEAFF
DNA: TGTGCCAGCAGCTTGAAGTCGACTGAAGCTTTCTTT
size: many
J: TRBJ1-1
D: NA
V: TRBV7-9

CDR3: CSAPRTGFTGELFF
DNA: TGCAGTGCTCCACGGACAGGCTTCACCGGGGAGCTGTTTTTT
size: NA
J: TRBJ2-2
D: TRBD1
V: TRBV20-1

CDR3: CASGPGLAGSTDTQYF
DNA: TGCGCCAGCGGCCCCGGACTAGCGGGAAGCACAGATACGCAGTATTTT
size: NA
J: TRBJ2-3
D: TRBD2
V: TRBV5-1

CDR3: CASSLAWDYEQYF
DNA: TGTGCCAGCAGCTTAGCCTGGGACTACGAGCAGTACTTC
size: NA
J: TRBJ2-7
D: NA
V: TRBV7-2

CDR3: CATTSPGGRQVVQYF
DNA: TGTGCCACCACCTCGCCAGGCGGCCGCCAAGTGGTTCAGTACTTC
size: many
J: TRBJ2-4
D: NA
V: TRBV15

CDR3: CASSFNGTGPNTQYF
DNA: TGTGCCAGTAGTTTCAACGGGACAGGCCCGAATACCCAGTACTTC
size: NA
J: TRBJ2-5
D: TRBD1
V: TRBV19

CDR3: CSARAQGGRTDTQYF
DNA: TGCAGTGCTAGAGCGCAGGGGGGGCGCACAGATACGCAGTATTTT
size: NA
J: TRBJ2-3
D: NA
V: TRBV20-1

CDR3: CATSGGGQAENYGYTF
DNA: TGTGCCACCAGCGGGGGGGGCCAGGCGGAGAACTATGGCTACACCTTC
size: NA
J: TRBJ1-2
D: NA
V: TRBV15

CDR3: CASSRDHEQYF
DNA: TGTGCCAGCAGTCGGGACCACGAGCAGTACTTC
size: many
J: TRBJ2-7
D: NA
V: TRBV28

CDR3: CASSFDNIYEQYF
DNA: TGTGCCAGCAGTTTCGACAATATCTACGAGCAGTACTTC
size: NA
J: TRBJ2-7
D: NA
V: TRBV28

CDR3: CASSISDRPGVLKLAGEQYF
DNA: TGCGCCAGCAGCATCAGCGACAGGCCAGGTGTCTTAAAGTTAGCTGGCGAGCAGTACTTC
size: NA
J: TRBJ2-7
D: NA
V: TRBV5-1

CDR3: CASSEGADYGYTF
DNA: TGTGCCAGCAGTGAGGGGGCGGACTATGGCTACACCTTC
size: many
J: TRBJ1-2
D: NA
V: TRBV2

CDR3: CASSEQTGWNTEAFF
DNA: TGTGCCAGCAGTGAACAGACAGGGTGGAACACTGAAGCTTTCTTT
size: NA
J: TRBJ1-1
D: TRBD1
V: TRBV6-1

CDR3: CASSQVSGTGANVLTF
DNA: TGTGCCAGCAGCCAAGTATCGGGTACTGGGGCCAACGTCCTGACTTTC
size: NA
J: TRBJ2-6
D: NA
V: TRBV7-2

CDR3: CASVEDGANYGYTF
DNA: TGTGCCAGCGTAGAGGACGGAGCTAACTATGGCTACACCTTC
size: many
J: TRBJ1-2
D: NA
V: TRBV6-1

CDR3: CASSLYRRVVEETQYF
DNA: TGTGCCAGCAGCCTTTACCGGAGAGTGGTCGAAGAGACCCAGTACTTC
size: many
J: TRBJ2-5
D: NA
V: TRBV3-1

CDR3: CASSLVSWDSGNTIYF
DNA: TGCGCCAGCAGCTTGGTATCCTGGGACTCTGGAAACACCATATATTTT
size: NA
J: TRBJ1-3
D: NA
V: TRBV5-1

CDR3: CASSQAPGQGVNEQFF
DNA: TGTGCCAGCAGCCAGGCCCCGGGACAGGGTGTTAATGAGCAGTTCTTC
size: few
J: TRBJ2-1
D: TRBD1
V: TRBV4-2

CDR3: CASSYRGLAEETQYF
DNA: TGTGCCAGCAGTTACAGGGGACTAGCGGAAGAGACCCAGTACTTC
size: NA
J: TRBJ2-5
D: TRBD2
V: TRBV6-2/TRBV6-3

CDR3: CSARRQELNYGYTF
DNA: TGCAGTGCTAGAAGACAGGAGTTAAACTATGGCTACACCTTC
size: NA
J: TRBJ1-2
D: NA
V: TRBV20-1

CDR3: CATSDLKGAGETQYF
DNA: TGTGCCACCAGTGATTTAAAGGGGGCTGGAGAGACCCAGTACTTC
size: NA
J: TRBJ2-5
D: TRBD1
V: TRBV24-1

CDR3: CASSVDNNSPLHF
DNA: TGTGCCAGCAGCGTGGACAATAATTCACCCCTCCACTTT
size: many
J: TRBJ1-6
D: NA
V: TRBV9

CDR3: CSAKRGIQETQYF
DNA: TGCAGTGCTAAGCGGGGGATACAAGAGACCCAGTACTTC
size: many
J: TRBJ2-5
D: TRBD2
V: TRBV20-1

CDR3: CASSPNTQYF
DNA: TGTGCCAGCAGCCCGAACACGCAGTATTTT
size: few
J: TRBJ2-3
D: NA
V: TRBV12-3/TRBV12-4

CDR3: CASSEKIRDREHGTEAFF
DNA: TGTGCCAGCAGCGAAAAAATCCGGGACAGGGAGCACGGCACTGAAGCTTTCTTT
size: many
J: TRBJ1-1
D: TRBD1
V: TRBV7-2

CDR3: CASSSTSGIPSYEQYF
DNA: TGTGCCAGCAGTTCCACTAGCGGGATCCCCTCCTACGAGCAGTACTTC
size: few
J: TRBJ2-7
D: TRBD2
V: TRBV6-2/TRBV6-3

CDR3: CASAGTGVWWTEAFF
DNA: TGTGCCAGCGCGGGGACAGGGGTGTGGTGGACTGAAGCTTTCTTT
size: many
J: TRBJ1-1
D: TRBD1
V: TRBV6-1

CDR3: CASSWGSNTGELFF
DNA: TGTGCCAGCAGCTGGGGCTCCAACACCGGGGAGCTGTTTTTT
size: NA
J: TRBJ2-2
D: NA
V: TRBV7-2